A single sample is the source of the 17 T cell receptor beta chains below, sequenced in a study of T cells in Graves' hyperthyroidism and ophthalmopathy. The source material, RNA transcripts, was used to amplify TCR beta CDR3 regions. RT-PCR in the first round (using the HTBI primer set) targeted the TCR CDR3. Each CDR3 protein gets one entry after TCRdb re-called the multiplex PCR reads with MiXCR. The table has about 300,000 distinct CDR3 sequences, less than 20% seen once. The sample was blood. These receptors all come from a man aged 50 to 60 with Graves' ophthalmopathy.

This clonotype was observed a few times. CDR3 in amino acids: CSARDAGGWGQPQHF. The CDR3 DNA sequence: TGCAGTGCTAGAGATGCGGGGGGATGGGGTCAGCCCCAGCATTTT. The gene calls are TRBV20-1 and TRBJ1-5, with D perhaps matching TRBD1 (5 bases). The CDR3 loop spans 15 amino acids. Looked up from germline, CDR1 is DFQATT and CDR2 is SNEGSKA (reference sequence). With 0 bases removed from V and 6 bases from J, the gap between germline ends came to 15 bases.

The V gene is TRBV10-3, the J gene TRBJ2-7; 11 bases fit TRBD2. Germline CDR1 reads ENHRY; CDR2 reads SYGVKD. The V segment lost 2 bases and the J segment 3 bases; nucleotides outside the gene matches: 3. This CDR3 has 15 residues. CDR3 region: CAISERLAGGYEQYF. In DNA, the CDR3 is TGTGCCATCAGTGAGCGGCTAGCGGGAGGCTACGAGCAGTACTTC.

The chain joins TRBV4-1 to TRBJ2-2, with 7 bases that match TRBD1. Trimming took 6 bases from V and 6 from J; bases not matched to a gene: 7. The germline V gene has CDR1 MGHRA and CDR2 YSYEKL. The CDR3 sequence is 14 residues long. The CDR3 spells CASRRQGSAGELFF. In DNA, the CDR3 is TGCGCCAGCAGACGACAGGGATCCGCCGGGGAGCTGTTTTTT.

This clonotype was seen at least ten times. V gene TRBV5-1 combines with J gene TRBJ1-1; D uncertain. In germline, CDR1 is SGHRS, CDR2 YFSETQ. The CDR3 is 15 residues long. V was clipped by 0 bases and J by 0 bases, with 9 bases between them. The CDR3 nucleotides read TGCGCCAGCAGCTTGGATATGGGAATGAACACTGAAGCTTTCTTT. As protein: CASSLDMGMNTEAFF.

This clonotype was counted between two and nine times. The V call is TRBV7-9, the J call TRBJ2-1; TRBD2 is a possible D gene (5 bases). The V end lost 3 bases, the J end lost 8 bases, and 14 bases lay between the germline ends. CDR1 is SEHNR, CDR2 FQNEAQ, per germline (reference sequence). This CDR3 has 14 residues. The CDR3, as DNA: TGTGCCAGCAGCTTCGGCGGGCCCGTCGATGAGCAGTTCTTC. Protein product: CASSFGGPVDEQFF.

Worth noting for this clonotype: A much larger clone sits a single nucleotide away, making a read error possible. CDR3 nucleotide sequence: TGTGCCAGCAGTTTATCATGGGTTTCCTACAATGAGCAGTTCTTC. It specifies CASSLSWVSYNEQFF. The chain couples TRBV27 to TRBJ2-1; D gene uncertain. With 0 bases removed from V and 1 base from J, the gap between germline ends came to 7 bases. The CDR3 covers 15 residues. Germline CDR1 and CDR2: MNHEY and SMNVEV (reference sequence).

CDR3 protein: CASSLDRGDEPQHF. Here the CDR3 DNA reads TGTGCCAGCAGTTTAGACAGGGGAGATGAGCCCCAGCATTTT. This chain joins TRBV27 and TRBJ1-5, with TRBD1 matching over 8 bases. CDR1 is MNHEY and CDR2 is SMNVEV in the germline V gene (reference sequence). This CDR3 has 14 amino acids. Germline trimming cut 2 bases from V and 8 bases from J; bases unmatched to any gene: 5.

This clonotype was observed many times. This chain uses TRBV11-3 with TRBJ2-2; D is undetermined. Germline assignment: CDR1 SGHNT and CDR2 YENEEA. Trimming cost V 5 bases and J 1 base, with 8 bases left between them. This CDR3 comprises 14 residues. This CDR3 reads CASSISRNTGELFF. The CDR3, as DNA: TGTGCCAGCAGCATAAGCAGGAACACCGGGGAGCTGTTTTTT.

The sample holds a few counts of this clonotype. The chain is built from TRBV29-1 and TRBJ2-7; 12 positions agree with TRBD2. Germline CDR1 and CDR2: SQVTM and ANQGSEA. After removal of 7 bases from V and 5 bases from J, the junction contained 3 bases not matched to a gene. This CDR3 comprises 12 residues. CDR3 in DNA: TGCAGCGCCCTAGCGGGAGGGAACGAGCAGTACTTC. Protein: CSALAGGNEQYF.

The rearrangement uses TRBV6-5 and TRBJ2-5; D is undetermined. CDR1 and CDR2 (germline): MNHEY, SVGAGI. There are 15 residues in the CDR3. The germline V and J ends were trimmed by 2 bases and 3 bases, with 13 bases remaining between them. The CDR3 loop is CASSYTTLKKETQYF. As DNA, the CDR3 is TGTGCCAGCAGTTACACAACCCTAAAGAAAGAGACCCAGTACTTC.

This chain uses TRBV7-9 with TRBJ2-1; D gene ambiguous. Trimming shortened V by 1 base and J by 8 bases, and 9 bases separated the two germline ends. The V gene's germline CDR1 is SEHNR and CDR2 FQNEAQ (reference sequence). The CDR3 has 13 amino acids. The chain's CDR3 is CASSLVHRHEQFF. The CDR3 bases are TGTGCCAGCAGCTTAGTTCACCGGCATGAGCAGTTCTTC.

Worth noting for this clonotype: A much larger clonotype is one base distant, so this may be a read error. The conserved closing phenylalanine or tryptophan is absent in this CDR3, likely reflecting a read error. V and J are TRBV11-2 and TRBJ2-5; possibly TRBD2 for D (6 bases). CDR1 is SGHAT, CDR2 FQNNGV, per germline. V gave up 8 bases and J gave up 7 bases, with 11 bases separating them. This CDR3 has 11 amino acids. DNA of the CDR3: TGTGCCAGCCTCGCCGGGGGGACCCAGTACCTC. It translates to CASLAGGTQYL.

With regard to this clonotype: This may stem from a read error, because a much larger clone lies one nucleotide away. This chain uses TRBV18 with TRBJ1-3, with D possibly matching TRBD1 (5 bases). The CDR3 is made up of 16 amino acids. From germline, CDR1 is KGHSH and CDR2 LQKENI. In nucleotides, the CDR3 is TGTGCCAGCTCACCGAGACAGTCGATCTCTGGAAACACCATATGTTTT. Protein sequence: CASSPRQSISGNTICF.

The chain uses TRBV4-2 and TRBJ2-1; D might be TRBD1 or TRBD2, each matching 5 bases. This CDR3 is built from 17 residues. The germline CDR1 and CDR2 sequences are LGHNA and YNFKEQ. Trimming took 0 bases from V and 4 from J, leaving 16 bases between them. The CDR3 sequence: CASSQETTGTGYNEQFF. CDR3 bases: TGTGCCAGCAGCCAAGAGACCACCGGGACGGGATACAATGAGCAGTTCTTC.

The chain carries TRBV12-3 or TRBV12-4 and TRBJ2-1; TRBD2 agrees at 9 bases. The J segment lost 7 bases and the V segment lost 5 bases, leaving 12 bases of the junction unmatched. This CDR3 is built from 16 residues. The CDR3 DNA reads TGTGCCAGCAGTCCGCCGGGGCGGGGGGGGTTGAATGAGCAGTTCTTC. As protein: CASSPPGRGGLNEQFF.

This clonotype was counted many times. V and J are TRBV28 and TRBJ2-5; D may be TRBD2 (5 bases). CDR3 size: 13 residues. Germline values: CDR1 MDHEN, CDR2 SYDVKM. Trimming took off 5 bases at V and 2 bases at J, with 9 bases between the two ends. CDR3 loop: CASSLPGQETQYF. As DNA, the CDR3 is TGTGCCAGCAGTCTTCCGGGGCAAGAGACCCAGTACTTC. The whole variable domain, filled in from reference TRBV28 and TRBJ2-5, reads DVKVTQSSRYLVKRTGEKVFLECVQDMDHENMFWYRQDPGLGLRLIYFSYDVKMKEKGDIPEGYSVSREKKERFSLILESASTNQTSMYLCASSLPGQETQYFGPGTRLLVL.

Ten or more counts support this clonotype. The chain links TRBV28 to TRBJ1-5; no clear D. Germline CDR1 reads MDHEN; CDR2 reads SYDVKM. The V gene lost 7 bases and the J gene lost 4 bases, with 17 bases spanning the gap. This CDR3 comprises 15 residues. DNA of the CDR3: TGTGCCAGCAAACCTGGGTGGGGTGGGAATCAGCCCCAGCATTTT. Its protein is CASKPGWGGNQPQHF.